What follows are 6 T cell receptor beta chains derived from one specimen sequenced in a study of T cell responses to AZD1222 COVID-19 vaccine (dated by TCRdb to the early 2020s). The time point tag for this specimen amounts to: baseline before first vaccination. Libraries were made using the immunoSEQ multiplex PCR assay. The table was pulled from immuneACCESS by TCRdb, which kept in-frame rearrangements only. Such tables lose some clones; where checked, under half of the loss comes from unresolved V genes, and the rest has no known cause. A total of more than 100,000 clones appear in this sample, about 85% of them only once. Roughly 1.5% of the sample lies in the top ten. The starting material was peripheral blood, obtained on day 0 of AZD1222 vaccination. Receptors originate from an adult in good health.

The J gene is TRBJ2-3, the V gene TRBV24-1; D may be TRBD1 or TRBD2 (6 bases each). Trimming shortened V by 3 bases and J by 1 base, and 13 bases separated the two germline ends. Germline loops: CDR1 KGHDR, CDR2 SFDVKD. The CDR3 has 16 residues. CDR3 in DNA: TGTGCCACCAGTGATCTCGGGGGCGTGGGCACAGATACGCAGTATTTT. The encoded protein is CATSDLGGVGTDTQYF.

This chain connects TRBV28 to TRBJ1-2; 7 positions match TRBD1. Germline assignment: CDR1 MDHEN and CDR2 SYDVKM. V lost 7 bases to trimming and J lost 8 bases; unmatched junction nucleotides: 22. CDR3 length: 17 residues. CDR3 coding DNA: TGTGCCAGCACCGGACAGGATCCCAAACCAGTATTGTGGGGCTACACCTTC. Translation: CASTGQDPKPVLWGYTF.

The gene calls are TRBV7-3 and TRBJ2-2, with TRBD1 as a possible D gene (5 bases). Per the germline V gene, CDR1 is SGHTA and CDR2 is FQGTGA. Trimming removed 4 bases from V and 6 bases from J, with 15 bases in between. The CDR3 has 15 residues. CDR3 sequence (DNA): TGTGCCAGCAGCTCGGCCTTTGGGGCGGCCGGGGAGCTGTTTTTT. This sequence encodes CASSSAFGAAGELFF.

This chain connects TRBV28 to TRBJ2-6, with D maybe TRBD2 (6 bases). Germline V gives CDR1 MDHEN, CDR2 SYDVKM. This CDR3 region has 18 residues. The V gene lost 2 bases and the J gene lost 0 bases, with 14 bases spanning the gap. The CDR3 region is CASSLQEGYLSGANVLTF. CDR3 nucleotide sequence: TGTGCCAGCAGTTTACAGGAGGGCTACCTCTCTGGGGCCAACGTCCTGACTTTC.

The chain links TRBV24-1 to TRBJ1-1; a possible D gene is TRBD1 (5 bases). The CDR3 sequence is 15 residues long. Germline V gene lookup returns CDR1 KGHDR and CDR2 SFDVKD. V lost 5 bases and J lost 1, with 13 bases in between. In DNA, the CDR3 is TGTGCCACCAGTGGGCACGGGGGGGGGAACACTGAAGCTTTCTTT. Protein product: CATSGHGGGNTEAFF.

The V call is TRBV7-2, the J call TRBJ2-7; 9 bases line up with TRBD2. The germline CDR1 and CDR2 sequences are SGHTA and FQGNSA. J lost 5 bases, V lost 0 bases, and 5 bases had no gene match. The CDR3 loop spans 15 amino acids. DNA of the CDR3: TGTGCCAGCAGCTTAGCGGCGGGGGGGCGGAACGAGCAGTACTTC. Encoded protein: CASSLAAGGRNEQYF.